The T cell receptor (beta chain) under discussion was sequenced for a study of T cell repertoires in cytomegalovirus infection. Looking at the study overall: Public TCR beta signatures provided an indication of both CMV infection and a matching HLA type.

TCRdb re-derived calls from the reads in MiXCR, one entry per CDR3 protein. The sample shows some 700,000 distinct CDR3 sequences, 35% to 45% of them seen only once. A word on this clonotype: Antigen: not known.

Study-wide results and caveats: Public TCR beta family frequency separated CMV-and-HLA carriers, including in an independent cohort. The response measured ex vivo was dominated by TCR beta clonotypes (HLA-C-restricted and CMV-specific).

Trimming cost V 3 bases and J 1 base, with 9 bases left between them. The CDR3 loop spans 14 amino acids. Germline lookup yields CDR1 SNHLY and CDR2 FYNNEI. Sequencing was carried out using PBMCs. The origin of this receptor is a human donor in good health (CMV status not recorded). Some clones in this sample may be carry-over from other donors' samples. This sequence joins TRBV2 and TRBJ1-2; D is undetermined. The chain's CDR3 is CASSDRSDNYGYTF. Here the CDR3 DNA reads TGTGCCAGCAGTGATAGATCCGATAACTATGGCTACACCTTC.